The rows below give T cell receptor beta chains drawn from one sample of a study of blood T cell repertoires in COVID-19. Here immunoSEQ multiplex PCR was the method, and the copy in TCRdb shows in-frame clones only, minus some. There are about 120,000 clones in the sample; 78% occur only once, and about 2.5% lies in the top ten. The specimen was peripheral blood. All receptors come from a man in his sixties or seventies with acute or convalescent COVID-19. Both conserved end residues are part of each CDR3. Each record gives: clone size, D gene, J gene, V gene, CDR3 DNA, CDR3 protein. A D gene is named only where the DNA matches it firmly. The size entry is marked missing in some rows and otherwise reads once, few, many or a size class.

clone_size: NA; d_call: NA; j_call: TRBJ1-5; v_call: TRBV3-1/TRBV3-2; cdr3_nt: TGTGCCAGCAGCCAGTTGACAGATCAGCCCCAGCATTTT; cdr3_aa: CASSQLTDQPQHF
clone_size: NA; d_call: NA; j_call: TRBJ1-1; v_call: TRBV15; cdr3_nt: TGTGCCACCAGCAGAGGAGTAGTCACTGAAGCTTTCTTT; cdr3_aa: CATSRGVVTEAFF
clone_size: NA; d_call: NA; j_call: TRBJ1-1; v_call: TRBV11-2; cdr3_nt: TGTGCCAGCAGCTTAGTGTTAGATAACACTGAAGCTTTCTTT; cdr3_aa: CASSLVLDNTEAFF
clone_size: NA; d_call: NA; j_call: TRBJ1-1; v_call: TRBV29-1; cdr3_nt: TGCGCCATTAAGGGGACTGAAGCTTTCTTT; cdr3_aa: CAIKGTEAFF
clone_size: NA; d_call: TRBD2; j_call: TRBJ2-3; v_call: TRBV12-3/TRBV12-4; cdr3_nt: TGTGCCAGCAGTTTTCGGGGCGGGGGGAGCCGTTTT; cdr3_aa: CASSFRGGGSRF
clone_size: NA; d_call: NA; j_call: TRBJ1-1; v_call: TRBV9; cdr3_nt: TGTGCCAGCAGCGCCCAACAGGGAGGGGTCACTGAAGCTTTCTTT; cdr3_aa: CASSAQQGGVTEAFF
clone_size: NA; d_call: TRBD1; j_call: TRBJ1-4; v_call: TRBV19; cdr3_nt: TGTGCCACCGCGACCCGACAGGGGGCATTAGGTGAAAAACTGTTTTTT; cdr3_aa: CATATRQGALGEKLFF
clone_size: NA; d_call: NA; j_call: TRBJ1-2; v_call: TRBV7-2; cdr3_nt: TGTGCCAGCAGCCGCGTAGGCGGGGGCGCAGGCTATGGCTACACCTTC; cdr3_aa: CASSRVGGGAGYGYTF
clone_size: NA; d_call: TRBD1; j_call: TRBJ1-1; v_call: TRBV6-6; cdr3_nt: TGTGCCAGCAGTGGAGCAGGGGGCCCGGCGACTGAAGCTTTCTTT; cdr3_aa: CASSGAGGPATEAFF
clone_size: once; d_call: TRBD1; j_call: TRBJ2-2; v_call: TRBV4-3; cdr3_nt: TGCGCCAGCAGCCCGGGACAGGGGCAGCCCGGGGAGCTGTTTTTT; cdr3_aa: CASSPGQGQPGELFF
clone_size: NA; d_call: NA; j_call: TRBJ1-1; v_call: TRBV7-3; cdr3_nt: TGTGCCAGCAGCTTAATACCAGGGGCGGGCACTGAAGCTTTCTTT; cdr3_aa: CASSLIPGAGTEAFF
clone_size: few; d_call: NA; j_call: TRBJ1-5; v_call: TRBV4-1; cdr3_nt: TGCGCCAGCAGCCAAGGGACGGACTCACGGCCCCAGCATTTT; cdr3_aa: CASSQGTDSRPQHF
clone_size: NA; d_call: TRBD1; j_call: TRBJ1-5; v_call: TRBV19; cdr3_nt: TGTGCCAGTAGCGAATTAAGGGGGCGTAGGGGCAATCAGCCCCAGCATTTT; cdr3_aa: CASSELRGRRGNQPQHF
clone_size: NA; d_call: NA; j_call: TRBJ1-6; v_call: TRBV25-1; cdr3_nt: TGTGCCAGCAGTGGGTCGACAGGAATGACGCCCCTCCACTTT; cdr3_aa: CASSGSTGMTPLHF
clone_size: once; d_call: NA; j_call: TRBJ2-7; v_call: TRBV18; cdr3_nt: TGTGCCAGCTCAGGGGCACCGGCCGAGCAGTACTTC; cdr3_aa: CASSGAPAEQYF
clone_size: few; d_call: TRBD1; j_call: TRBJ1-6; v_call: TRBV7-2; cdr3_nt: TGTGCCAGCAGCGCGGACAGGGTGGCGGCCTCACCCCTCCACTTT; cdr3_aa: CASSADRVAASPLHF
clone_size: NA; d_call: NA; j_call: TRBJ1-2; v_call: TRBV5-1; cdr3_nt: TGCGCCAGCAGCTTGGCGTCCGAAGGAGACTACACCTTC; cdr3_aa: CASSLASEGDYTF
clone_size: NA; d_call: TRBD1; j_call: TRBJ2-3; v_call: TRBV7-6; cdr3_nt: TGTGCCAGCAGCCTATGGACAGGAAACACAGATACGCAGTATTTT; cdr3_aa: CASSLWTGNTDTQYF
clone_size: once; d_call: NA; j_call: TRBJ1-5; v_call: TRBV6-5; cdr3_nt: TGTGCCAGCGGGGGGGTATCGGATCAGCCCCAGCATTTT; cdr3_aa: CASGGVSDQPQHF
clone_size: NA; d_call: NA; j_call: TRBJ1-5; v_call: TRBV4-1; cdr3_nt: TGCGCCAGCAGCCAAGTGGGGCAAAGCAATCAGCCCCAGCATTTT; cdr3_aa: CASSQVGQSNQPQHF
clone_size: NA; d_call: NA; j_call: TRBJ1-2; v_call: TRBV29-1; cdr3_nt: TGCAGCGGTCAACGGGGAGGCGGCTACACCTTC; cdr3_aa: CSGQRGGGYTF
clone_size: NA; d_call: NA; j_call: TRBJ2-7; v_call: TRBV18; cdr3_nt: TGTGCCAGCTCACCACCATCCGGGGACGAGCAGTACTTC; cdr3_aa: CASSPPSGDEQYF
clone_size: NA; d_call: NA; j_call: TRBJ2-1; v_call: TRBV7-9; cdr3_nt: TGTGCCAGCAGTCTCCGGGACTCCCTTGAGCAGTTCTTC; cdr3_aa: CASSLRDSLEQFF
clone_size: NA; d_call: NA; j_call: TRBJ2-1; v_call: TRBV7-5; cdr3_nt: TGTGTCAGAAGCTTAGATGAGCGGGGAGGCAATGAGCAGTTCTTC; cdr3_aa: CVRSLDERGGNEQFF
clone_size: NA; d_call: TRBD1; j_call: TRBJ1-4; v_call: TRBV5-1; cdr3_nt: TGCGCCAGCAGCTTGGGACAGGGAGGAGAAAAACTGTTTTTT; cdr3_aa: CASSLGQGGEKLFF
clone_size: few; d_call: NA; j_call: TRBJ1-5; v_call: TRBV2; cdr3_nt: TGTGCCAGCAGTGAATACGGAGGAAGTAATCAGCCCCAGCATTTT; cdr3_aa: CASSEYGGSNQPQHF
clone_size: NA; d_call: TRBD2; j_call: TRBJ2-2; v_call: TRBV19; cdr3_nt: TGTGCCAGTAGCACCCATCGGACTAGCGGAACCACCGGGGAGCTGTTTTTT; cdr3_aa: CASSTHRTSGTTGELFF
clone_size: NA; d_call: TRBD2; j_call: TRBJ2-7; v_call: TRBV11-3; cdr3_nt: TGTGCCAGCAGCTTCAGGTCTAGCGGGGGCTCCTACGAGCAGTACTTC; cdr3_aa: CASSFRSSGGSYEQYF
clone_size: NA; d_call: NA; j_call: TRBJ1-1; v_call: TRBV6-6; cdr3_nt: TGTGCCAGCAGTTATGAGGGTACTGAAGCTTTCTTT; cdr3_aa: CASSYEGTEAFF
clone_size: NA; d_call: TRBD1; j_call: TRBJ1-1; v_call: TRBV4-3; cdr3_nt: TGCGCCAGCAGCCCAGGACAGGGGAGGTACACTGAAGCTTTCTTT; cdr3_aa: CASSPGQGRYTEAFF
clone_size: NA; d_call: NA; j_call: TRBJ2-7; v_call: TRBV7-8; cdr3_nt: TGTGCCAGCAGCTTGAGAGCGGGACAGGACTCCTACGAGCAGTACTTC; cdr3_aa: CASSLRAGQDSYEQYF
clone_size: few; d_call: TRBD2; j_call: TRBJ2-5; v_call: TRBV6-6; cdr3_nt: TGTGCCAGCAGTCTCCAGACTAGCGGGGGGGCGGGAGAGACCCAGTACTTC; cdr3_aa: CASSLQTSGGAGETQYF
clone_size: NA; d_call: TRBD1; j_call: TRBJ2-7; v_call: TRBV7-2; cdr3_nt: TGTGCCAGCAGCTTGGGTACAGGGGGCTGGGGAGAGCAGTACTTC; cdr3_aa: CASSLGTGGWGEQYF
clone_size: NA; d_call: NA; j_call: TRBJ2-3; v_call: TRBV5-1; cdr3_nt: TGCGCCAGCAGCTTAGCCGGGGACTGGCGCACAGATACGCAGTATTTT; cdr3_aa: CASSLAGDWRTDTQYF
clone_size: NA; d_call: TRBD2; j_call: TRBJ2-3; v_call: TRBV6-6; cdr3_nt: TGTGCCAGCTTAGGCGGGGGGGCTGGCGCAGATACGCAGTATTTT; cdr3_aa: CASLGGGAGADTQYF
clone_size: NA; d_call: TRBD2; j_call: TRBJ2-5; v_call: TRBV6-2/TRBV6-3; cdr3_nt: TGTGCCAGCAGCCGGGGTGGGGCGGGGGACGAGACCCAGTACTTC; cdr3_aa: CASSRGGAGDETQYF
clone_size: NA; d_call: TRBD1; j_call: TRBJ2-2; v_call: TRBV5-1; cdr3_nt: TGCGCCAGCACCCCCGGGACAGCCAACACCGGGGAGCTGTTTTTT; cdr3_aa: CASTPGTANTGELFF
clone_size: NA; d_call: TRBD1; j_call: TRBJ1-5; v_call: TRBV2; cdr3_nt: TGTGCCAGCAGGGGGGACAGTGGGAATCAGCCCCAGCATTTT; cdr3_aa: CASRGDSGNQPQHF
clone_size: NA; d_call: NA; j_call: TRBJ2-1; v_call: TRBV6-1; cdr3_nt: TGTGCCAGCAGTGAAGCGCTAACTCACCCGTTCTTC; cdr3_aa: CASSEALTHPFF
clone_size: NA; d_call: NA; j_call: TRBJ2-7; v_call: TRBV2; cdr3_nt: TGTGCCAGCACCAAGACAGCGACAAGCTCCTACGAGCAGTACTTC; cdr3_aa: CASTKTATSSYEQYF
clone_size: NA; d_call: NA; j_call: TRBJ2-7; v_call: TRBV6-6; cdr3_nt: TGTGCCAGCAGTACTAGGGACAGGACTAGCTCCTACGAGCAGTACTTC; cdr3_aa: CASSTRDRTSSYEQYF
clone_size: NA; d_call: NA; j_call: TRBJ2-1; v_call: TRBV11-3; cdr3_nt: TGTGCCAGCAGCCCCGTGGCGGGACCCCCTAAGTTCTTC; cdr3_aa: CASSPVAGPPKFF
clone_size: NA; d_call: NA; j_call: TRBJ2-5; v_call: TRBV19; cdr3_nt: TGTGCCAGTAGTTCGCCCAGACAGCCACAAGAGACCCAGTACTTC; cdr3_aa: CASSSPRQPQETQYF
clone_size: NA; d_call: TRBD2; j_call: TRBJ2-1; v_call: TRBV18; cdr3_nt: TGTGCCAGCTCACCCCTCCGGGGGGGGGCGTACAATGAGCAGTTCTTC; cdr3_aa: CASSPLRGGAYNEQFF
clone_size: NA; d_call: NA; j_call: TRBJ2-7; v_call: TRBV7-9; cdr3_nt: TGTGCCAGCAGCCATCAGGGCGACTCCTACGAGCAGTACTTC; cdr3_aa: CASSHQGDSYEQYF
clone_size: few; d_call: TRBD1; j_call: TRBJ1-4; v_call: TRBV29-1; cdr3_nt: TGCAGCGTTGAAGACCCCCGACAGGGGGCGCGTGAAAAACTGTTTTTT; cdr3_aa: CSVEDPRQGAREKLFF
clone_size: few; d_call: TRBD1; j_call: TRBJ2-7; v_call: TRBV6-4; cdr3_nt: TGTGCCAGCAGTGACCCTACCGGACAGGGGGCCCGCTACGAGCAGTACTTC; cdr3_aa: CASSDPTGQGARYEQYF
clone_size: NA; d_call: TRBD1; j_call: TRBJ1-2; v_call: TRBV4-1; cdr3_nt: TGCGCCAGCAGCCAAACCGTGACAGGGGACTATGGCTACACCTTC; cdr3_aa: CASSQTVTGDYGYTF
clone_size: NA; d_call: TRBD1; j_call: TRBJ1-2; v_call: TRBV11-2; cdr3_nt: TGTGCCAGCAGCCCCAGAGGGGACAGGAGTAACTATGGCTACACCTTC; cdr3_aa: CASSPRGDRSNYGYTF
clone_size: NA; d_call: TRBD1; j_call: TRBJ2-4; v_call: TRBV7-2; cdr3_nt: TGTGCCAGCAGCTTAGGTGGGACAGGGAAGAACATTCAGTACTTC; cdr3_aa: CASSLGGTGKNIQYF
clone_size: NA; d_call: TRBD1; j_call: TRBJ1-2; v_call: TRBV4-3; cdr3_nt: TGCGCCAGCAGCCAAGGGTCAGACAGGGCGGGTGGTGGCTACACCTTC; cdr3_aa: CASSQGSDRAGGGYTF
clone_size: NA; d_call: NA; j_call: TRBJ1-3; v_call: TRBV7-2; cdr3_nt: TGTGCCAGCAGCTTCTCGGGGGCTGGAAACACCATATATTTT; cdr3_aa: CASSFSGAGNTIYF
clone_size: NA; d_call: TRBD1; j_call: TRBJ1-4; v_call: TRBV5-6; cdr3_nt: TGTGCCAGCAGAGGGACAGAGGAAAAACTGTTTTTT; cdr3_aa: CASRGTEEKLFF
clone_size: NA; d_call: TRBD1; j_call: TRBJ2-3; v_call: TRBV5-1; cdr3_nt: TGCGCCAGCAGCGCACAACAGGGGGCCACAGATACGCAGTATTTT; cdr3_aa: CASSAQQGATDTQYF
clone_size: NA; d_call: TRBD1; j_call: TRBJ1-1; v_call: TRBV7-6; cdr3_nt: TGTGCCAGCAGCCCGAGACAGGGTGGGAACACTGAAGCTTTCTTT; cdr3_aa: CASSPRQGGNTEAFF
clone_size: NA; d_call: TRBD1; j_call: TRBJ1-2; v_call: TRBV4-1; cdr3_nt: TGCGCCAGCAGCCAAGAGTTCCGGACAGGGGGTCGGCGGGGCGGCTACACCTTC; cdr3_aa: CASSQEFRTGGRRGGYTF
clone_size: NA; d_call: NA; j_call: TRBJ2-3; v_call: TRBV7-2; cdr3_nt: TGTGCCAGCAGCTCAAGTACGGGGTACACAGATACGCAGTATTTT; cdr3_aa: CASSSSTGYTDTQYF
clone_size: NA; d_call: NA; j_call: TRBJ2-5; v_call: TRBV5-1; cdr3_nt: TGCGCCAGCAGCTCCCAGGCAGGGGTGTCAGAGACCCAGTACTTC; cdr3_aa: CASSSQAGVSETQYF
clone_size: few; d_call: NA; j_call: TRBJ1-5; v_call: TRBV19; cdr3_nt: TGTGCCAGTAGTATCATTCACAATCAGCCCCAGCATTTT; cdr3_aa: CASSIIHNQPQHF